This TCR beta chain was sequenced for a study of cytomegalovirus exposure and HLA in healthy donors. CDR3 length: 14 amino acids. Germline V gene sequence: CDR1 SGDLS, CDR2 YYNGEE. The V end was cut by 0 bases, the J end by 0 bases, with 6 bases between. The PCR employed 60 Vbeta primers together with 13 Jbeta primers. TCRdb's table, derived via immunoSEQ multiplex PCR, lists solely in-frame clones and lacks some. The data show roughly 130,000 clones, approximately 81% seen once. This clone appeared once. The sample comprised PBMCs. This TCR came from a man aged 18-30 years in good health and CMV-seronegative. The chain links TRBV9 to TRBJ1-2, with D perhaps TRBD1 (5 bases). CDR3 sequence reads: CASSVGQSNYGYTF. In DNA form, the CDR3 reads TGTGCCAGCAGCGTAGGACAGTCTAACTATGGCTACACCTTC.